This T cell receptor beta chain stems from a study of T cell responses to AZD1222 COVID-19 vaccine. TCRdb's table, derived via immunoSEQ multiplex PCR, lists solely in-frame clones and lacks some. The data show approximately 75,000 clones, around 86% seen once. V dropped 7 bases and J dropped 3 bases, with 6 bases sitting between them. This CDR3 has 11 residues. Germline values: CDR1 MDHEN, CDR2 SYDVKM. The clonotype was recovered from an adult who received the AZD1222 COVID-19 vaccine. The rearrangement links TRBV28 to TRBJ2-5, with D hard to call. Sequencing used peripheral blood, obtained 28 days after the second AZD1222 dose. Here the CDR3 reads CASMAEETQYF. The CDR3 DNA sequence: TGTGCCAGCATGGCAGAAGAGACCCAGTACTTC.